A single sample is the source of the 12 T cell receptor beta chains below, sequenced in a study of long-term antiretroviral therapy in people with HIV. Survey level was the resolution at which the v3.0 immunoSEQ assay ran. Repertoires were generated with immunoSEQ multiplex PCR, while TCRdb's copy carries only in-frame clones and drops some. Seen here are 31,000 or so clones, 90% to 97% observed once, and the top ten hold under 3%. The material was unsorted PBMCs, obtained approximately 6.5 years after starting antiretroviral therapy. Receptor source: a man aged 25-45 years with HIV.

J is TRBJ2-1 and V is TRBV27; TRBD2 agrees at 15 bases. The CDR3 has 15 amino acids. Germline loops: CDR1 MNHEY, CDR2 SMNVEV (reference sequence). The trim removed 5 bases at V and 9 bases at J, leaving 5 bases unmatched. The CDR3 region is CASSLGTSGRSEQFF. As DNA, the CDR3 is TGTGCCAGCAGTCTGGGGACTAGCGGGAGGTCTGAGCAGTTCTTC.

This chain connects TRBV19 to TRBJ2-1, with D unclear. V dropped 6 bases and J dropped 2 bases, with 5 bases sitting between them. Germline V gene lookup returns CDR1 LNHDA and CDR2 SQIVND (reference sequence). The CDR3 is 12 residues long. CDR3 loop: CASSGAYNEQFF. Written as DNA, the CDR3 is TGTGCCAGTAGCGGCGCCTACAATGAGCAGTTCTTC.

The rearrangement links TRBV7-3 to TRBJ2-1; 7 nucleotides align to TRBD2. This CDR3 comprises 15 residues. Germline CDR1 and CDR2: SGHTA and FQGTGA. V shed 6 bases and J 5 bases; nucleotides not matched to a gene: 10. The CDR3 nucleotides are TGTGCCAGCAGTCCCGGACTAGGCCTAAACAATGAGCAGTTCTTC. Its translation is CASSPGLGLNNEQFF.

This chain links TRBV27 with TRBJ2-3; D gene ambiguous. Germline assignment: CDR1 MNHEY and CDR2 SMNVEV (reference sequence). With 4 bases removed from V and 5 bases from J, the gap between germline ends came to 10 bases. The length of the CDR3 is 13 residues. The CDR3, as DNA: TGTGCCAGCAGTTCCCGCAGCCGAGATACGCAGTATTTT. As protein: CASSSRSRDTQYF.

This clone appeared a single time. This chain connects TRBV11-2 to TRBJ2-5; possibly TRBD2 for D (5 bases). Germline CDR1 is SGHAT and CDR2 is FQNNGV. This CDR3 has 15 residues. Trimming pared 4 bases from V and 2 bases from J, leaving 14 bases between. DNA for the CDR3: TGTGCCAGCAGCTCCTCCCCGGACTCACAAGAGACCCAGTACTTC. Translation: CASSSSPDSQETQYF. The full variable domain, with the rest looked up from reference TRBV11-2 and TRBJ2-5, is EAGVAQSPRYKIIEKRQSVAFWCNPISGHATLYWYQQILGQGPKLLIQFQNNGVVDDSQLPKDRFSAERLKGVDSTLKIQPAKLEDSAVYLCASSSSPDSQETQYFGPGTRLLVL.

The gene calls are TRBV19 and TRBJ2-2; 7 bases map to TRBD1. V was clipped by 9 bases and J by 6 bases; unmatched bases: 4. The CDR3 is 12 residues long. Per the germline V gene, CDR1 is LNHDA and CDR2 is SQIVND (reference sequence). The CDR3 bases are TGTGCCAGCAGGGGGTTCGCCGGGGAGCTGTTTTTT. Residues: CASRGFAGELFF.

CDR3 nucleotide sequence: TGCGCCAGCAGCTTGGGGCAGGGTTGGACTGAAGCTTTCTTT. This codes for CASSLGQGWTEAFF. This rearrangement joins TRBV5-1 to TRBJ1-1; D perhaps matches TRBD1 (5 bases). Germline values: CDR1 SGHRS, CDR2 YFSETQ. Trimming pared 0 bases from V and 5 bases from J, leaving 11 bases between. The CDR3 sequence is 14 residues long.

The rearrangement links TRBV6-6 to TRBJ2-7, with D possibly being TRBD2 (6 bases). Trimming shortened V by 6 bases and J by 3 bases, and 15 bases separated the two germline ends. The CDR3 runs 14 residues. Germline V gives CDR1 MNHNY, CDR2 SVGAGI (reference sequence). The CDR3 DNA is TGTGCCAGCAGCCCGTACGGGGGACGCTACGAGCAGTACTTC. Its translation: CASSPYGGRYEQYF.

As DNA, the CDR3 is TGTGCCAGCAGTTACGGTCCGGGACAGGGGATCTACGAGCAGTACTTC. It specifies CASSYGPGQGIYEQYF. The chain employs TRBV6-5 and TRBJ2-7, with 10 nucleotides matching TRBD1. The germline V gene encodes CDR1 MNHEY and CDR2 SVGAGI. This CDR3 spans 16 amino acids. Trimming at V came to 2 bases and at J to 3 bases, leaving 7 bases not matched to a gene.

This sequence joins TRBV4-3 and TRBJ2-1, with D possibly being TRBD2 (6 bases). The germline V gene has CDR1 LGHNA and CDR2 YSLEER. This CDR3 is built from 13 residues. V lost 0 bases to trimming and J lost 13 bases, with 13 bases between them. The CDR3 coding sequence is TGCGCCAGCAGCCAAGAATATGGGGAGGATCAGTTCTTC. It is translated as CASSQEYGEDQFF.

This sequence joins TRBV27 and TRBJ2-7, with D uncertain. CDR1 is MNHEY and CDR2 is SMNVEV in the germline V gene (reference sequence). The germline V and J ends were trimmed by 2 bases and 6 bases, with 8 bases remaining between them. This CDR3 is built from 12 residues. CDR3 nucleotides: TGTGCCAGCAGTTTAGGGGTAGGCGAGCAGTACTTC. Translation: CASSLGVGEQYF.

The rearrangement uses TRBV30 and TRBJ1-5, with D maybe TRBD1 (5 bases). Germline V gives CDR1 GTSNPN, CDR2 SVGIG (reference sequence). With 4 bases removed from V and 6 bases from J, the gap between germline ends came to 16 bases. CDR3 length: 14 amino acids. CDR3 residues: CAWTPRRGIQPQHF. The CDR3 DNA follows: TGTGCCTGGACCCCGCGGAGGGGAATTCAGCCCCAGCATTTT.